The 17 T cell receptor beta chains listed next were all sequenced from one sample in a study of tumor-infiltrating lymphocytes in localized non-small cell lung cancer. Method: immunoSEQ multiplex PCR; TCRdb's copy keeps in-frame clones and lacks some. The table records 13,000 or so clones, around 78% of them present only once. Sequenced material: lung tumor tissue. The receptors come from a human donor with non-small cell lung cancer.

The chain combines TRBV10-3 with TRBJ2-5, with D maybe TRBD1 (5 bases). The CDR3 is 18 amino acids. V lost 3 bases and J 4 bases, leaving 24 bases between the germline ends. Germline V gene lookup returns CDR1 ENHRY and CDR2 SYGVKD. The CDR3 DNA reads TGTGCCATCAGTGATTGGCTAAGGGAAGTTGGACACCTAGAGACCCAGTACTTC. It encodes CAISDWLREVGHLETQYF.

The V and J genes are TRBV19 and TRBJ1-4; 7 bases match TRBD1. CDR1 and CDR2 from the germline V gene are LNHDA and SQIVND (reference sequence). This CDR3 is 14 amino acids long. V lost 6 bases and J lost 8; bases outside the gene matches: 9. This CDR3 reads CASSTDRVGEKLFF. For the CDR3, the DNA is TGTGCCAGTAGCACCGACAGGGTGGGGGAAAAACTGTTTTTT.

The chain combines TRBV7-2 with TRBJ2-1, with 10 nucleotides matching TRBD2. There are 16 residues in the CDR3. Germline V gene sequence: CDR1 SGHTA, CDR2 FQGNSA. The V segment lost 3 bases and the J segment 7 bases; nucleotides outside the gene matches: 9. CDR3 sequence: CASSFIAGGSGNEQFF. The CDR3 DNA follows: TGTGCCAGCAGCTTTATAGCGGGGGGATCAGGGAATGAGCAGTTCTTC.

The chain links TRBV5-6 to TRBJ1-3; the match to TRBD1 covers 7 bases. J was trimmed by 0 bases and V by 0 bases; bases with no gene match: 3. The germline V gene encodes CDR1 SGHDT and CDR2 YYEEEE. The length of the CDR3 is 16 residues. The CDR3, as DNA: TGTGCCAGCAGCTTGGTACGACAGGGCTCTGGAAACACCATATATTTT. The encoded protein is CASSLVRQGSGNTIYF.

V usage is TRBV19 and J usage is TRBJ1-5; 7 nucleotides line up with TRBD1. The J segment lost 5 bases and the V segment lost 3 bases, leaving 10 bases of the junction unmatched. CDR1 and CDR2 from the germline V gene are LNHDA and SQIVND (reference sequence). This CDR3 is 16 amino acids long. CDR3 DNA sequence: TGTGCCAGTAGTATCCAATGGTCAGGGGGTTATCAGCCCCAGCATTTT. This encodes CASSIQWSGGYQPQHF.

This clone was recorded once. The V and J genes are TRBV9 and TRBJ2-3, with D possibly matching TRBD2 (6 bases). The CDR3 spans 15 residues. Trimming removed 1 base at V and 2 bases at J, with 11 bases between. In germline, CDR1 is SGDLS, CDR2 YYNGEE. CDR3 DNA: TGTGCCAGCAGCGTACGGGGGACCTTCACAGATACGCAGTATTTT. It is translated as CASSVRGTFTDTQYF.

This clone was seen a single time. The CDR3: CASSLGQVLGVEAFF. The CDR3 DNA reads TGTGCCAGCAGCTTAGGACAGGTACTAGGAGTGGAAGCTTTCTTT. This chain uses TRBV7-2 with TRBJ1-1; maybe TRBD1 (6 bases). V was cut by 1 base and J by 8 bases, with 17 bases left in between. CDR3 size: 15 residues. Germline V gene data show CDR1 as SGHTA and CDR2 as FQGNSA.

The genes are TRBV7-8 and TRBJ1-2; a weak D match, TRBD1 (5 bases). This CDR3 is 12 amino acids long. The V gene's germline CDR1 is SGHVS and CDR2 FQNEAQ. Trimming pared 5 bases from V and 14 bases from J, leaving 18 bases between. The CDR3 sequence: CASSPGTDLGTF. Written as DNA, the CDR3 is TGTGCCAGCAGCCCCGGGACGGACTTAGGGACCTTC.

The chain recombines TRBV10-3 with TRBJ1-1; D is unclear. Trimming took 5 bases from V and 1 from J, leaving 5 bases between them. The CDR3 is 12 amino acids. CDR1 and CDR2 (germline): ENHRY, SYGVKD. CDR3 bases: TGTGCCATCAGTCACAAGAACACTGAAGCTTTCTTT. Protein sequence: CAISHKNTEAFF.

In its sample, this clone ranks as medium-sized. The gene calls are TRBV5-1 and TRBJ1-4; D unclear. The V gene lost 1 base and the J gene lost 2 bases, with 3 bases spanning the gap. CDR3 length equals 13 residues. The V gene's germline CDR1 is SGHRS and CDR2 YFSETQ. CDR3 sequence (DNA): TGCGCCAGCAGCTTGATTACTAATGAAAAACTGTTTTTT. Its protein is CASSLITNEKLFF.

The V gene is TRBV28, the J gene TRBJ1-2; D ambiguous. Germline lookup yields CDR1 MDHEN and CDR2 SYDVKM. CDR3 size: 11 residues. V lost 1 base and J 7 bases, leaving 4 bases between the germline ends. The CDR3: CASSLSSGYTF. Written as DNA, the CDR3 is TGTGCCAGCAGTTTATCTAGTGGCTACACCTTC.

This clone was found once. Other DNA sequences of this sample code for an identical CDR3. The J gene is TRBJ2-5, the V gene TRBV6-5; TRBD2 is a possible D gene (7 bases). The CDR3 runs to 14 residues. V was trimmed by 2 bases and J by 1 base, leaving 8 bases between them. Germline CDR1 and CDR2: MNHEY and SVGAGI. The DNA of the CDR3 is TGTGCCAGCAGTTACGGGGGGGCCCAAGAGACCCAGTACTTC. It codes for CASSYGGAQETQYF.

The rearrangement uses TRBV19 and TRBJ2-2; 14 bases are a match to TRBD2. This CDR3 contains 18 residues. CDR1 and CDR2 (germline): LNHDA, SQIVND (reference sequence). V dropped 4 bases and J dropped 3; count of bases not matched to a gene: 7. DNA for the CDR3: TGTGCCAGTAGTAAAGGACTAGCGGGGGGTTGGGACACCGGGGAGCTGTTTTTT. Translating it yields CASSKGLAGGWDTGELFF.

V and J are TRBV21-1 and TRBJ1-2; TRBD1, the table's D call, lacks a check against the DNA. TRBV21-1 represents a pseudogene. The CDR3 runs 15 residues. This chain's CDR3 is CASSRGDRGNYGYTF. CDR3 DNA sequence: TGTGCCAGCAGCCGTGGGGACAGGGGAAACTATGGCTACACCTTC.

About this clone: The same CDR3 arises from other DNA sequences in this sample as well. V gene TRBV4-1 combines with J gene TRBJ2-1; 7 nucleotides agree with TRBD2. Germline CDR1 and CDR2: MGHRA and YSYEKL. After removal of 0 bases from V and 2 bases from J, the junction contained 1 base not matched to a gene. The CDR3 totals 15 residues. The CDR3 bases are TGCGCCAGCAGCCAAGATGGGACTACCTACAATGAGCAGTTCTTC. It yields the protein CASSQDGTTYNEQFF.

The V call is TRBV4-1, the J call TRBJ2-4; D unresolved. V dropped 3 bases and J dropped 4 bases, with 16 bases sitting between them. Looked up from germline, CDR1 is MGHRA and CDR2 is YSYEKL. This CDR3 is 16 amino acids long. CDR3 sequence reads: CASSHGRFGDKNIQYF. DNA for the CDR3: TGCGCCAGCAGCCATGGGCGGTTTGGGGATAAAAACATTCAGTACTTC.

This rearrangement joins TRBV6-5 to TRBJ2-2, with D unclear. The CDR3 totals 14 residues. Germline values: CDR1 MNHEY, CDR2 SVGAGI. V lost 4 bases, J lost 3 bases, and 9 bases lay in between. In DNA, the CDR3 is TGTGCCAGCAGTTCCTCCGGGCACACCGGGGAGCTGTTTTTT. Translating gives CASSSSGHTGELFF.